This T cell receptor (beta chain) stems from a study of low-dose radiotherapy and immunotherapy resistance in tumors (dated by TCRdb to the early 2020s). Regarding the complete study: Cohort 1 received 0.5 Gy per fraction every 2 weeks, with a prescribed total PTV dose of 6.5 Gy. Cohort 2 received 1 Gy per fraction every two weeks, with a total of 13 Gy over 26 weeks. Patients were given nivolumab as a 240 mg flat dose every two weeks and ipilimumab at 1 mg/kg every six weeks, with both drugs delivered intravenously. Intravenous cyclophosphamide at 200 mg/m2 was administered every two weeks, one day ahead of each radiation and immunotherapy administration. Starting on cycle 1 day 1, patients took 300 mg of aspirin by mouth once a day for four cycles. The trial did not randomize participants into treatment groups. The translational analysis covered eight patients: three from the first dose cohort and the first five from the second dose cohort.

Donors were enrolled in RACIN, a single-arm phase I dose-escalation trial combining nivolumab, ipilimumab, aspirin, low-dose cyclophosphamide and low-dose radiotherapy. Eligible patients had advanced, TIL-negative solid tumors. In the case of this clonotype: Its target antigen remains unknown. No base-level quality is on record; no much larger clone is a single base apart.

V is pared back by 7 bases and J by 5 bases, with 9 bases lying between the germline termini. The CDR3 runs 11 residues from the cysteine to the phenylalanine. CDR3 DNA is the only sequence kept; it has 33 bases, read in frame from the first base. The germline V gene encodes CDR1 MNHNY and CDR2 SVGAGI (reference sequence). First-strand cDNA was synthesized with Superscript III and a set of TRAV- and TRBV-specific primers, covering both TCRalpha and TCRbeta chains. TCRs were amplified for 15 to 20 PCR cycles with Phusion, using a constant-region primer paired with the adapter attached to the V primers. Isolated mRNA was amplified with the MessageAmp II aRNA Amplification Kit, using a roughly 15-hour in vitro transcription at 37°C. mRNA for TCR sequencing was isolated with the Dynabeads mRNA DIRECT Purification Kit. Indexed Illumina adapters were added in a second 25-cycle Phusion PCR, and the resulting products were purified with AMPure XP beads. The source study handled its data this way. Using custom Perl scripts, TCR sequences that encoded the same protein were pooled, out-of-frame sequences were dropped, and the abundance of each clonotype was calculated. The analysis excluded TCR sequences that were supported by just one read. Among the metrics used to describe the repertoires were Shannon entropy, Gini index, clonality, richness, and the frequency of TCRs shared between repertoires. In-frame beta chains were kept once TCRdb had trimmed the public reads at Q25 with fastp and called clones with MiXCR. Each CDR3 protein gets just one entry, which takes the most common genes and DNA from the rows behind it. TCRdb assigned the V and J calls; the authors' analysis was not used. The sample table records roughly 19,000 distinct CDR3 sequences; about 74% of these occur just once. The ten largest make up roughly 11% of the sample.

The chain is encoded by TRBV6-6 joined to TRBJ2-7, with the D gene uncertain. The clonotype comes from a human donor with advanced metastatic prostate, ovarian, gallbladder or colorectal cancer (not recorded which). This table probably holds off-target reads from a library built for another chain. The CDR3 sequence is CASTRTDEQYF. In nucleotides, the sequence is TGTGCCAGCACCCGGACCGACGAGCAGTACTTC.